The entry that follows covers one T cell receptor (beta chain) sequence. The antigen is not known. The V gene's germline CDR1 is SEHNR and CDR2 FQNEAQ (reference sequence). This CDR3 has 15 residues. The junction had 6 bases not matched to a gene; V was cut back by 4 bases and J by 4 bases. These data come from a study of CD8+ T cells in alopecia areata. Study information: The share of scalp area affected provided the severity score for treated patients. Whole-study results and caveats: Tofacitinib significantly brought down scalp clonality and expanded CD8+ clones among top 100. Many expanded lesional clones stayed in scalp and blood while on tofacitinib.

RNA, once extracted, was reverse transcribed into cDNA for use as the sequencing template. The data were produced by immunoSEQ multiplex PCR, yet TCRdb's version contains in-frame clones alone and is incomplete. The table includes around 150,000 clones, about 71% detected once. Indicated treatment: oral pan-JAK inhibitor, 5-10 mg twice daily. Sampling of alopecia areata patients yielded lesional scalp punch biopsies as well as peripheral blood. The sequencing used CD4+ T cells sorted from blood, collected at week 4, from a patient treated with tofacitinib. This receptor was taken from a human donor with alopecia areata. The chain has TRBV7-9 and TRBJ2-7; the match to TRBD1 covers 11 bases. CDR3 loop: CASSSGQGAEYEQYF. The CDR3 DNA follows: TGTGCCAGCAGCTCTGGACAGGGGGCAGAGTACGAGCAGTACTTC.